The clone carrying this T cell receptor beta chain was counted a few times. Germline CDR1 is SGHTA and CDR2 is FQGNSA. Trimming shortened V by 0 bases and J by 0 bases, and 6 bases separated the two germline ends. CDR3 length equals 15 residues. This entry is derived from a study of T-cell reconstitution after alpha-beta-depleted transplantation in children. This sample's TCRbeta library carried unique molecular identifier barcodes. Each CDR3 protein gets one entry after TCRdb re-called the PCR reads with MiXCR. The table lists around 480,000 distinct CDR3 sequences, approximately 30% of them singletons.

This sequence was found in a human donor who donated a stem cell graft to a child with aplastic anemia. This specimen was PBMCs from the stem cell graft donor, taken from the stem cell graft. The chain links TRBV7-2 to TRBJ1-3; D uncertain. DNA for the CDR3: TGTGCCAGCAGCTTAGCTTTCAGCTCTGGAAACACCATATATTTT. This translates into CASSLAFSSGNTIYF.